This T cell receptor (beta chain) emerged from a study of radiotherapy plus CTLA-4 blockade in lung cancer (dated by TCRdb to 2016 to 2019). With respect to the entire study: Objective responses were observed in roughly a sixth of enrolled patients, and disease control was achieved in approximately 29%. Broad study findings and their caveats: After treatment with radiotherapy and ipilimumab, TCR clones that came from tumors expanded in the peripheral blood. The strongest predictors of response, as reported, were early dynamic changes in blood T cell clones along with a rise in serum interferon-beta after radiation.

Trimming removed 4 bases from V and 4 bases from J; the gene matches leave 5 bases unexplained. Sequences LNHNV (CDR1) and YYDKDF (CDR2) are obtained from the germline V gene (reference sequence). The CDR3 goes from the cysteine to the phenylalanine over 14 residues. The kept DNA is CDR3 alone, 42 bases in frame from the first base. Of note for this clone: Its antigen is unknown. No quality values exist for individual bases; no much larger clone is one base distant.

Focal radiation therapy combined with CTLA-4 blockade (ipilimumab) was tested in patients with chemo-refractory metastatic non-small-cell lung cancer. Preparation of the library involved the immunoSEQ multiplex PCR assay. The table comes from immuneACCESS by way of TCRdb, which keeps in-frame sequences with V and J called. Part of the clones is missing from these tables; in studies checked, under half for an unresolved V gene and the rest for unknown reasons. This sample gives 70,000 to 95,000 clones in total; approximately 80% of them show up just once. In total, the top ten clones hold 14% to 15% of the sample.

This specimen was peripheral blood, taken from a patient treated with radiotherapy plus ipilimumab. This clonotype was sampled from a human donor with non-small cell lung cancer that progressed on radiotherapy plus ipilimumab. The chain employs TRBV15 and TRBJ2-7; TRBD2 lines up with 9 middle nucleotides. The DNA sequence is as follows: TGTGCCACCAGCACACTAGCGGGTATTTACGAGCAGTACTTC. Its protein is CATSTLAGIYEQYF.